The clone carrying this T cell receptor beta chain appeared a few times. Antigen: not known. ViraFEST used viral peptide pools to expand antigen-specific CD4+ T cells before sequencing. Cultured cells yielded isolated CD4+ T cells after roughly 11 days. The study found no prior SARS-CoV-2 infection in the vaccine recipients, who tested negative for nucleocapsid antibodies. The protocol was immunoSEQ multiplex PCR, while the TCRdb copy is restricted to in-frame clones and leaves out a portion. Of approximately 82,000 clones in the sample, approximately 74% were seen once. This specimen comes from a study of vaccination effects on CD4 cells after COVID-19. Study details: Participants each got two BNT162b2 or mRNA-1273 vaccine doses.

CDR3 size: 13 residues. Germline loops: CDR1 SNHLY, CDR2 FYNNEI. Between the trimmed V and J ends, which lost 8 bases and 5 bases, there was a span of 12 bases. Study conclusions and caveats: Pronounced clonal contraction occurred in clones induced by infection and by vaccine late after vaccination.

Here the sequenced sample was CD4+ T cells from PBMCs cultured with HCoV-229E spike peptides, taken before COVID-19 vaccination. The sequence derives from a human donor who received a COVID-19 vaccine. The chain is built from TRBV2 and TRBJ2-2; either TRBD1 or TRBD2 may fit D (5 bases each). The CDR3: CASRGPWTGELFF. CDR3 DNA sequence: TGTGCCAGCCGGGGCCCGTGGACCGGGGAGCTGTTTTTT.